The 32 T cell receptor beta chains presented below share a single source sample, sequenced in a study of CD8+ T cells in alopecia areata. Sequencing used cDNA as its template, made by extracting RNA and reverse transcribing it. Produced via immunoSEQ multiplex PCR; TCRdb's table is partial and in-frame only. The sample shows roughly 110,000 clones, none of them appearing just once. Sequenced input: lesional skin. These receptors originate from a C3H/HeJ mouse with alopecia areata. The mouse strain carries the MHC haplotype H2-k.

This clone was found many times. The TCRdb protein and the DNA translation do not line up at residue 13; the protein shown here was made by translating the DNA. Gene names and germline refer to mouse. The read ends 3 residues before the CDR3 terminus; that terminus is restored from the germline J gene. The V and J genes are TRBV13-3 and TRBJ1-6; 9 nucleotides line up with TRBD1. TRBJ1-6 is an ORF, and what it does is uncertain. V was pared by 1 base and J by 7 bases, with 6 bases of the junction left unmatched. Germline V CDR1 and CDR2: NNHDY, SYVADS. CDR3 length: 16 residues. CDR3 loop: CASSDRGQGNNSPLYF. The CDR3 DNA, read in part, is TGTGCCAGCAGTGATCGAGGACAGGGGAACAATTCGCCC.

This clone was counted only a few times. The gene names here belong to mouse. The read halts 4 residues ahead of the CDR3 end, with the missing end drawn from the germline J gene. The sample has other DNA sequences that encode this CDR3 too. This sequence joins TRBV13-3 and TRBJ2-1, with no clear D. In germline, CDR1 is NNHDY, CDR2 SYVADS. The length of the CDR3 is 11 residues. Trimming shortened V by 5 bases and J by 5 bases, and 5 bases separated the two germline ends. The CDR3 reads CASSPNAEQFF. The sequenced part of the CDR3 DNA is TGTGCCAGCAGCCCCAATGCT.

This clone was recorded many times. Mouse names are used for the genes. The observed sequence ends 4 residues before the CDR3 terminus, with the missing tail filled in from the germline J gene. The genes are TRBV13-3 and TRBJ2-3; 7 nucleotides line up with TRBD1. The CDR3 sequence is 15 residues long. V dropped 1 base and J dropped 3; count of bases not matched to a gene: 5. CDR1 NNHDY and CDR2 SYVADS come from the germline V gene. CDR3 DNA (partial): TGTGCCAGCAGTGATAAACAGGGGTCGGCAGAA. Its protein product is CASSDKQGSAE. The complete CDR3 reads CASSDKQGSAETLYF.

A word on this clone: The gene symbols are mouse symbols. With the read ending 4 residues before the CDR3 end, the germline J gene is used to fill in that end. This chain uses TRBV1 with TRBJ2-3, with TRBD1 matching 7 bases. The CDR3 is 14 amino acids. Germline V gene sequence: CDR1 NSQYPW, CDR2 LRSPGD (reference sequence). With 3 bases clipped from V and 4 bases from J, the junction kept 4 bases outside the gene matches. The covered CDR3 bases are TGCACCTGCAGTGCCAGGGACAGTACAGAA. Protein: CTCSARDSTE. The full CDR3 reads CTCSARDSTETLYF.

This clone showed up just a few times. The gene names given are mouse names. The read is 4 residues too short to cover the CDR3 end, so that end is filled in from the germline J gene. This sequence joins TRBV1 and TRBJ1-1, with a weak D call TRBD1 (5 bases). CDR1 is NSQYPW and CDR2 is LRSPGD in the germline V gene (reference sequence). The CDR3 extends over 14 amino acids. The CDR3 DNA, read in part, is TGCACCTGCAGTGCAGATACTCCGACAGAA. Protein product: CTCSADTPTE. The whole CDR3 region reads CTCSADTPTEEVFF.

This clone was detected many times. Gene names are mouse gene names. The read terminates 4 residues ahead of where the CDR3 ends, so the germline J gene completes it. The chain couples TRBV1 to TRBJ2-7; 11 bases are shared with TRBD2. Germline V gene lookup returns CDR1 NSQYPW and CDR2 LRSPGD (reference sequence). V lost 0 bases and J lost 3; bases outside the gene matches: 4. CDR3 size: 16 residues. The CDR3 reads CTCSADPGLGDYEQYF. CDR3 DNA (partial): TGCACCTGCAGTGCAGATCCGGGACTGGGGGACTAT.

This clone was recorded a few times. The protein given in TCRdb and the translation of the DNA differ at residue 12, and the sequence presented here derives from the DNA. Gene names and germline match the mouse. The CDR3 here is CASSPFDSSGNTLYF. The sequenced part of the CDR3 DNA is TGTGCCAGCAGTCCATTCGACAGTTCTGGAAATACG. The chain carries TRBV13-3 and TRBJ1-3; maybe TRBD1 (5 bases). The CDR3 end falls 3 residues outside the read, so it is completed with the germline J gene. Germline lookup yields CDR1 NNHDY and CDR2 SYVADS. Trimming shortened V by 4 bases and J by 0 bases, and 11 bases separated the two germline ends. The CDR3 runs 15 residues.

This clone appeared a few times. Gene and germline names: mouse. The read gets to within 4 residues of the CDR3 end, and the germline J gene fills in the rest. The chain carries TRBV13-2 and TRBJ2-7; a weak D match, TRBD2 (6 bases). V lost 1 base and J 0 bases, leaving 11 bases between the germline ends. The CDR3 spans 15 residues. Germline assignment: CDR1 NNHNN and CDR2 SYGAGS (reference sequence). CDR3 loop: CASGDRTGLSYEQYF. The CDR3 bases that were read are TGTGCCAGCGGTGATAGGACGGGACTCTCCTAT.

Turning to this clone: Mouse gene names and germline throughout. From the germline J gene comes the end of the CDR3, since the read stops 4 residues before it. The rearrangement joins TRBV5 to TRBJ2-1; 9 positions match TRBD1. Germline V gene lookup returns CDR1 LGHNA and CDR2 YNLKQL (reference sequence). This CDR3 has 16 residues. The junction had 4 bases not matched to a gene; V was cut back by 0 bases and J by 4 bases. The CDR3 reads CASSQDSGTGYAEQFF. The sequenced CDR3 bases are TGTGCCAGCAGCCAAGATAGTGGGACAGGGTATGCT.

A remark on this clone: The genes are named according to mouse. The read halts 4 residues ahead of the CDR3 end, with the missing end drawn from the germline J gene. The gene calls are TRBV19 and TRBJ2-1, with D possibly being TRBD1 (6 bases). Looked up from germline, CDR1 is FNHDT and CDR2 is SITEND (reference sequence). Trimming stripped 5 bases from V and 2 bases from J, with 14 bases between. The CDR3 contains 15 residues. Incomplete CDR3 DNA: TGTGCCAGCAGCCCCGGGACAAGAGACTATGCT. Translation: CASSPGTRDYA. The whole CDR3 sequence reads CASSPGTRDYAEQFF.

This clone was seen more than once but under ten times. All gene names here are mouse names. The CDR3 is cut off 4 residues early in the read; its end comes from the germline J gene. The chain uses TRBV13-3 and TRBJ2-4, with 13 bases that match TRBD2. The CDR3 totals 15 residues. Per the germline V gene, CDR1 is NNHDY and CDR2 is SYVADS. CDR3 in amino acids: CASRDWGGVGNTLYF. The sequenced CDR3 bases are TGTGCCAGCAGGGACTGGGGGGGCGTTGGGAAC.

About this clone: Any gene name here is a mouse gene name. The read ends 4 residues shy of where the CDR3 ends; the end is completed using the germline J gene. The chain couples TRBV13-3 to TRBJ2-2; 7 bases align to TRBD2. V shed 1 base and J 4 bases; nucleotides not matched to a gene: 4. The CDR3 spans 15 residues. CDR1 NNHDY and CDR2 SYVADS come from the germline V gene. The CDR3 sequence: CASSDSGGATGQLYF. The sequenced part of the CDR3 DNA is TGTGCCAGCAGTGATTCTGGGGGTGCCACCGGG.

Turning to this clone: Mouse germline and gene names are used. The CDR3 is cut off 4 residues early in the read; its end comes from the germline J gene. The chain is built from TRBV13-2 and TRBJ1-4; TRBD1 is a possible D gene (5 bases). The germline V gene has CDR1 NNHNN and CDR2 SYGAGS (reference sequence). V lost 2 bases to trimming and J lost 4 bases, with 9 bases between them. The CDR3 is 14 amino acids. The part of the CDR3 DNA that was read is TGTGCCAGCGGTGAACAGGACCGCAACGAA. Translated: CASGEQDRNE. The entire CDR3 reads CASGEQDRNERLFF.

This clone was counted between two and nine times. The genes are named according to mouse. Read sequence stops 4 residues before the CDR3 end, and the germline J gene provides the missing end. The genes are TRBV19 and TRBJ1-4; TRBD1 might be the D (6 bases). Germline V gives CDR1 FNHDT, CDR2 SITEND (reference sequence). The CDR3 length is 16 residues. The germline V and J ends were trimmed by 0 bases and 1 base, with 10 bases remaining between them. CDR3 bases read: TGTGCCAGCAGTATAGCCGGGACACGTTCCAACGAA. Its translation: CASSIAGTRSNE. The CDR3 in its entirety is CASSIAGTRSNERLFF.

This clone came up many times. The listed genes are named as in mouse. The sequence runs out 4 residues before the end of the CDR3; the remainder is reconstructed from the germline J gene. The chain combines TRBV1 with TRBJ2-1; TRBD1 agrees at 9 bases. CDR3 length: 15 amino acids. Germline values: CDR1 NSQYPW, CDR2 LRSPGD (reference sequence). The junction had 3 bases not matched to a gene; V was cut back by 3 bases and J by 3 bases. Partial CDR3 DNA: TGCACCTGCAGTGCGGGACAGGGCACCTATGCT. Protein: CTCSAGQGTYA. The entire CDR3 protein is CTCSAGQGTYAEQFF.

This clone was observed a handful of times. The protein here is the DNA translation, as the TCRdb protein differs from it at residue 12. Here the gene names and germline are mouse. CDR3 DNA, as far as it was read: TGTGCTAGCAGTAGAGATACTCCCTATAATTCGCCC. Its protein is CASSRDTPYNSP. In full, the CDR3 reads CASSRDTPYNSPLYF. This sequence joins TRBV17 and TRBJ1-6; no clear D gene. The read comes to an end 3 residues before the CDR3 does, leaving the germline J gene to fill in the end. TRBJ1-6 is an ORF; its function is uncertain. The CDR3 is 15 residues long. V was cut by 0 bases and J by 2 bases, with 5 bases left in between. Germline CDR1 reads MNHDT; CDR2 reads YYDKIL.

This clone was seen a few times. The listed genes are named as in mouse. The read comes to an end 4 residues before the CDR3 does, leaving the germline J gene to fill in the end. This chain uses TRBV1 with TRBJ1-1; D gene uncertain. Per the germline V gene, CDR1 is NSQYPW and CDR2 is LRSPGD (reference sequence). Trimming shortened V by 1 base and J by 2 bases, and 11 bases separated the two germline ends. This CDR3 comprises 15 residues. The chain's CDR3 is CTCSAGVGPNTEVFF. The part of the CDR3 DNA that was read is TGCACCTGCAGTGCAGGGGTGGGTCCCAACACA.

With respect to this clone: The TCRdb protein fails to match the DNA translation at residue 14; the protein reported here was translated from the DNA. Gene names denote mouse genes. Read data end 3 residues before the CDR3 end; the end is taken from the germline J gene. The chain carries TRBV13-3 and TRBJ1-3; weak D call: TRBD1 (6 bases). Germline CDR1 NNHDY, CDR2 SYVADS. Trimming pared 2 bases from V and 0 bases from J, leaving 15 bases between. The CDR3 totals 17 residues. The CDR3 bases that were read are TGTGCCAGCAGTGAAATTCCGGGACAAAATTCTGGAAATACG. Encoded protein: CASSEIPGQNSGNT. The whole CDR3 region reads CASSEIPGQNSGNTLYF. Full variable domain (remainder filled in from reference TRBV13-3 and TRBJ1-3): EAAVTQSPRSKVAVTGGKVTLSCHQTNNHDYMYWYRQDTGHGLRLIHYSYVADSTEKGDIPDGYKASRPSQENFSLILELASLSQTAVYFCASSEIPGQNSGNTLYFGEGSRLIVV.

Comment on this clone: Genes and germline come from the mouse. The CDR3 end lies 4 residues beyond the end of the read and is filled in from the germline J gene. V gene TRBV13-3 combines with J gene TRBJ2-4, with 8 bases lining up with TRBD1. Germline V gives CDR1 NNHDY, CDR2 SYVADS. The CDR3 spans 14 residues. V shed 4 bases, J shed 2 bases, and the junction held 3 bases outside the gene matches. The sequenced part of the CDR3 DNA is TGTGCCAGCAGTCCACAGGGGGATCAAAAC. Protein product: CASSPQGDQN. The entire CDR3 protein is CASSPQGDQNTLYF.

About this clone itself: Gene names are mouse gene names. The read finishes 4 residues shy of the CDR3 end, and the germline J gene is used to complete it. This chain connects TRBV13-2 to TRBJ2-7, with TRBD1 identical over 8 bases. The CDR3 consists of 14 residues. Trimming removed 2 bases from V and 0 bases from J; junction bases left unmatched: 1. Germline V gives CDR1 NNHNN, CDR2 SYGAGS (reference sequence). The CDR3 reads CASGDTGGSYEQYF. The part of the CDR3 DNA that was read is TGTGCCAGCGGTGACACAGGGGGCTCCTAT.

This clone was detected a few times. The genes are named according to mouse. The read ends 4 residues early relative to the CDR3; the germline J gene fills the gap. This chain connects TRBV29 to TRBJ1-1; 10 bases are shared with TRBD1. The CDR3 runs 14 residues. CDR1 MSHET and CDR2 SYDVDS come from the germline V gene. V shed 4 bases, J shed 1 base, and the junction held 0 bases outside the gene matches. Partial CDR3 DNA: TGTGCTAGCAGTTGGACAGGGGGGAACACA. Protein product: CASSWTGGNT. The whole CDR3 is CASSWTGGNTEVFF.

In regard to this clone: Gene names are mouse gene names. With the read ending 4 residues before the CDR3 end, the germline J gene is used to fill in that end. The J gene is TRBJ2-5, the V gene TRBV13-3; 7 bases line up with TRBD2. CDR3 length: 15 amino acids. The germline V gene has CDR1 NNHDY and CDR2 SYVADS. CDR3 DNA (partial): TGTGCCAGCAGTGTGAGGCTGGGGGACGGGGAC. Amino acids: CASSVRLGDGD. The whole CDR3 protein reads CASSVRLGDGDTQYF.

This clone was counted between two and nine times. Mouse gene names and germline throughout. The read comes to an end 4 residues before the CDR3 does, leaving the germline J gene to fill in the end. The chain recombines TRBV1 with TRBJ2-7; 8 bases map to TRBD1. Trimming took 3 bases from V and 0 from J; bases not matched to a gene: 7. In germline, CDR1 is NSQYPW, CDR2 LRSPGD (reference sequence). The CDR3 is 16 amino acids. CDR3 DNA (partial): TGCACCTGCAGTGCCCTCCGGGACAGGAGCTCCTAT. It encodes CTCSALRDRSSY. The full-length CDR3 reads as CTCSALRDRSSYEQYF.

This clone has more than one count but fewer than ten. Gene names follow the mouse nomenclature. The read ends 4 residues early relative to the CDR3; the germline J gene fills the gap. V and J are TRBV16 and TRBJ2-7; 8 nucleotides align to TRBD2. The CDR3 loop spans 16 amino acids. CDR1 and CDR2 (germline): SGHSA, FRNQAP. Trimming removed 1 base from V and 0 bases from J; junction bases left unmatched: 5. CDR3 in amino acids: CASSLGLGPSSYEQYF. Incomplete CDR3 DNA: TGTGCAAGCAGCTTAGGACTGGGGCCTAGCTCCTAT.

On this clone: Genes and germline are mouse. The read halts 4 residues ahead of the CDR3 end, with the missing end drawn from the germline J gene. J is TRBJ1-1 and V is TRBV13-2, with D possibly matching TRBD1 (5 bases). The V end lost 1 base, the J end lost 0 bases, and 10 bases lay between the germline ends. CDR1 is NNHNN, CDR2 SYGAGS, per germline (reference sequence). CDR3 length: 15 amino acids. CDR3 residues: CASGDLGVANTEVFF. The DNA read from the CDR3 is TGTGCCAGCGGTGATTTAGGGGTTGCAAACACA.

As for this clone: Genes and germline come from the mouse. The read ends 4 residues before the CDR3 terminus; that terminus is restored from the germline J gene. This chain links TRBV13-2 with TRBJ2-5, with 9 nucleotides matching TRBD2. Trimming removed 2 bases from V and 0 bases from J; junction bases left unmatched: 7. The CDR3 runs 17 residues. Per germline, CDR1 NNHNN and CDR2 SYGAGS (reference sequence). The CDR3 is CASGDPLTGGNQDTQYF. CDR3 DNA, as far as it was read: TGTGCCAGCGGTGACCCCTTGACTGGGGGTAACCAAGAC.

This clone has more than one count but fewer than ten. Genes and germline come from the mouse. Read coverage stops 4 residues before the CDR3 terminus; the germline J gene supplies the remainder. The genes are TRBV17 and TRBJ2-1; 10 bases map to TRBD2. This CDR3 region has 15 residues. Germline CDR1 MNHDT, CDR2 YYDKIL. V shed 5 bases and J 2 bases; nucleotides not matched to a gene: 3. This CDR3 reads CASSPGLGDYAEQFF. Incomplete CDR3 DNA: TGTGCTAGCAGTCCAGGACTGGGGGACTATGCT.

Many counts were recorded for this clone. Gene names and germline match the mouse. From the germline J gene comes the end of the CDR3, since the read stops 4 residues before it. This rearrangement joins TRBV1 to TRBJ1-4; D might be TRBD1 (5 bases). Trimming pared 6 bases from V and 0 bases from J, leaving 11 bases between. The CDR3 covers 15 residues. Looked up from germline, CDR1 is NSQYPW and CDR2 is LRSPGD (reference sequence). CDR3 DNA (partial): TGCACCTGCAGCCCCGGGACTCTTTCCAACGAA. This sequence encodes CTCSPGTLSNE. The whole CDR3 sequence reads CTCSPGTLSNERLFF.

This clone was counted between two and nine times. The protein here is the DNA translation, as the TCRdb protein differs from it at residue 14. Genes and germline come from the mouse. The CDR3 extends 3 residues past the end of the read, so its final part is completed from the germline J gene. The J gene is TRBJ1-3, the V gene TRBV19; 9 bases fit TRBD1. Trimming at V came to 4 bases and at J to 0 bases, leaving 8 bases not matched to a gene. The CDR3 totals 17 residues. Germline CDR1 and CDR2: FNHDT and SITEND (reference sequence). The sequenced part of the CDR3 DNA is TGTGCCAGCAGTCCTTCCGGGACAGGGTATTCTGGAAATACG. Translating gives CASSPSGTGYSGNT. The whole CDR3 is CASSPSGTGYSGNTLYF. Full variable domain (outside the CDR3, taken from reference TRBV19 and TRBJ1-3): GGIITQTPKFLIGQEGQKLTLKCQQNFNHDTMYWYRQDSGKGLRLIYYSITENDLQKGDLSEGYDASREKKSSFSLTVTSAQKNEMAVFLCASSPSGTGYSGNTLYFGEGSRLIVV.

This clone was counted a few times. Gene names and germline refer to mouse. The sequenced CDR3 bases are TGTGCCAGCAGTATAGTGAGGACCGGG. It codes for CASSIVRTG. The whole CDR3 sequence reads CASSIVRTGQLYF. This chain connects TRBV19 to TRBJ2-2; D unresolved. The read halts 4 residues ahead of the CDR3 end, with the missing end drawn from the germline J gene. The V end lost 0 bases, the J end lost 5 bases, and 5 bases lay between the germline ends. In germline, CDR1 is FNHDT, CDR2 SITEND (reference sequence). The length of the CDR3 is 13 residues.

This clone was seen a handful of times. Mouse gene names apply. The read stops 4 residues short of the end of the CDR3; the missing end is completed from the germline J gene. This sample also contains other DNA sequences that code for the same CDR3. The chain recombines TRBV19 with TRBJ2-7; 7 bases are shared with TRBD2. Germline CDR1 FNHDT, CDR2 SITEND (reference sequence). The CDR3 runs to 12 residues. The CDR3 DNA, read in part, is TGTGCCAGCACCCTGGGGGATTAT. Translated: CASTLGDY. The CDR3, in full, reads CASTLGDYEQYF.

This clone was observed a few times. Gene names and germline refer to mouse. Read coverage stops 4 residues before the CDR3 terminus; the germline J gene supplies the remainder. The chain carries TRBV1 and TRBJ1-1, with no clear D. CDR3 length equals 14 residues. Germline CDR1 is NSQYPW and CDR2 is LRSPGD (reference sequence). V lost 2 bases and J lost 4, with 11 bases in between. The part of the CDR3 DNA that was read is TGCACCTGCAGTGCAACAGACGGCGGCACA. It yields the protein CTCSATDGGT. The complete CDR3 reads CTCSATDGGTEVFF.